The source of this T cell receptor beta chain is a study of shared clonotypes between healthy human individuals. CD8 cells regarded as naive lacked CD45RO, were positively chosen for CCR7, and omitted terminally differentiated effector memory CD45RA+ cells. V was trimmed by 2 bases and J by 1 base, leaving 8 bases between them. CDR3 length: 14 amino acids. CDR1 MNHEY and CDR2 SVGAGI come from the germline V gene. Assay used: immunoSEQ multiplex PCR; TCRdb lists only in-frame clones, some missing. The sample carries some 2 million clones, around 96% recorded once. This clonotype was obtained from a man aged 18-30 years in good health. The rearrangement uses TRBV6-5 and TRBJ1-1; no clear D. The source material was naive CD8+ T cells sorted from blood. The CDR3 DNA follows: TGTGCCAGCAGTTACGGGGTCCAGAACACTGAAGCTTTCTTT. Its protein product is CASSYGVQNTEAFF.